This entry describes one TCR beta chain. The antigen remains undetermined. The protocol was immunoSEQ multiplex PCR, while the TCRdb copy is restricted to in-frame clones and leaves out a portion. The sample lists tens of thousands of clones, roughly 94% occurring once. The sample is drawn from a study of cytomegalovirus exposure and HLA in healthy donors. Across the whole study: According to later analysis, the same platform produced the 120 or so validation and under 750 first-cohort repertoires.

The study, taken as a whole, reports: The study put around 180 TCR beta chains on its list as cytomegalovirus-associated.

An approximately 120-subject validation cohort, separate from the roughly 680-subject first cohort, supplied the donors. CDR1 is SGDLS, CDR2 YYNGEE, per germline. The CDR3 totals 17 residues. J gave up 3 bases and V 4 bases, and 15 bases lay outside the gene matches. The sequence came from a young woman in good health and CMV-seropositive. The chain recombines TRBV9 with TRBJ2-7, with 8 bases fitting TRBD2. Material: PBMCs. The CDR3 here is CASSPSPPGLGYYEQYF. CDR3 sequence (DNA): TGTGCCAGCAGCCCTAGTCCTCCGGGACTAGGCTACTACGAGCAGTACTTC.